The 27 T cell receptor beta chains given below trace back to one sample, sequenced in a study of OX40 agonist ivuxolimab in advanced cancers. The protocol was immunoSEQ multiplex PCR, while the TCRdb copy is restricted to in-frame clones and leaves out a portion. The sample holds about 77,000 clones; around 87% are singletons and the top ten take 6.2%. The source was CD4+ or CD8+ T cells sorted from blood, collected in a trial of the OX40 agonist ivuxolimab. These receptors all stem from an adult with an advanced solid tumor such as melanoma, head and neck, liver or kidney cancer.

The V gene is TRBV18, the J gene TRBJ2-2, with D unresolved. The germline CDR1 and CDR2 sequences are KGHSH and LQKENI. The CDR3 sequence is 12 residues long. Trimming shortened V by 6 bases and J by 1 base, and 3 bases separated the two germline ends. CDR3 bases: TGTGCCAGCTCCGGGAACACCGGGGAGCTGTTTTTT. As protein: CASSGNTGELFF.

The CDR3 loop reads CASSLASRVRSNTEAFF. The CDR3 DNA reads as TGCGCCAGCAGCTTAGCCTCTAGAGTCAGGTCGAACACTGAAGCTTTCTTT. The rearrangement links TRBV5-1 to TRBJ1-1, with D unclear. Germline assignment: CDR1 SGHRS and CDR2 YFSETQ. The ends were cut back, 2 bases at V and 1 base at J, with 18 bases in the middle. The CDR3 has 17 amino acids.

J is TRBJ2-5 and V is TRBV29-1; 8 nucleotides agree with TRBD2. Trimming at V came to 3 bases and at J to 1 base, leaving 7 bases not matched to a gene. Germline lookup yields CDR1 SQVTM and CDR2 ANQGSEA. This CDR3 has 15 amino acids. CDR3 coding DNA: TGCAGCGTTGACAGGGGAGCGGGAGCCCAAGAGACCCAGTACTTC. Encoded protein: CSVDRGAGAQETQYF.

This chain joins TRBV7-2 and TRBJ1-2, with TRBD1 matching over 9 bases. This CDR3 contains 14 residues. V was pared by 0 bases and J by 6 bases, with 2 bases of the junction left unmatched. In germline, CDR1 is SGHTA, CDR2 FQGNSA. In DNA, the CDR3 is TGTGCCAGCAGCTTAGCACAGGGGGCGAATGGCTACACCTTC. As protein: CASSLAQGANGYTF.

The chain uses TRBV7-8 and TRBJ1-2; maybe TRBD1 (6 bases). The CDR3 runs to 13 residues. V was trimmed by 5 bases and J by 4 bases, leaving 11 bases between them. The germline gives CDR1 SGHVS, CDR2 FQNEAQ. The CDR3 sequence: CASSPGQFYGYTF. CDR3 DNA: TGTGCCAGCAGCCCTGGACAGTTCTATGGCTACACCTTC.

This chain uses TRBV7-2 with TRBJ2-1, with D unclear. CDR1 is SGHTA, CDR2 FQGNSA, per germline. V was clipped by 5 bases and J by 3 bases, with 2 bases between them. CDR3 size: 11 residues. CDR3 coding DNA: TGTGCCAGCAGCCACTACAATGAGCAGTTCTTC. Its protein product is CASSHYNEQFF.

The CDR3 nucleotides read TGTGCCAGCAAGGATAAGGGGGTTTGGGATGGCTACACCTTC. This translates into CASKDKGVWDGYTF. The rearrangement joins TRBV27 to TRBJ1-2; a possible D gene is TRBD1 (6 bases). There are 14 residues in the CDR3. V dropped 7 bases and J dropped 6 bases, with 18 bases sitting between them. CDR1 is MNHEY and CDR2 is SMNVEV in the germline V gene (reference sequence).

The chain carries TRBV27 and TRBJ2-7; D call uncertain. The CDR3 length is 12 residues. Germline lookup yields CDR1 MNHEY and CDR2 SMNVEV (reference sequence). V shed 3 bases and J shed 7 bases, with 10 bases lying between them. CDR3 in amino acids: CASSFIGREQYF. For the CDR3, the DNA is TGTGCCAGCAGTTTTATCGGCCGAGAGCAGTACTTC.

This clone appeared a single time. CDR3 nucleotides: TGCGCCAGCAGCTTGTCGGCTGACAACACTGAAGCTTTCTTT. Protein product: CASSLSADNTEAFF. J is TRBJ1-1 and V is TRBV5-1; D not resolved. The germline V gene encodes CDR1 SGHRS and CDR2 YFSETQ. Trimming stripped 1 base from V and 2 bases from J, with 9 bases between. This CDR3 is 14 amino acids long.

This chain links TRBV10-2 with TRBJ2-3, with D unclear. CDR1 and CDR2 from the germline V gene are WSHSY and SAAADI. The germline V and J ends were trimmed by 3 bases and 5 bases, with 12 bases remaining between them. The CDR3 runs to 14 residues. The CDR3 DNA sequence: TGCGCCAGCAGTGACCAACCCGTCAGAGATACGCAGTATTTT. This gives the protein CASSDQPVRDTQYF.

This chain uses TRBV7-3 with TRBJ2-1; D is undetermined. The V end was cut by 4 bases, the J end by 0 bases, with 10 bases between. The CDR3 is 15 amino acids. Germline CDR1 is SGHTA and CDR2 is FQGTGA. CDR3 coding DNA: TGTGCCAGCAGCTCGGACCGGAGCTCCTACAATGAGCAGTTCTTC. Protein product: CASSSDRSSYNEQFF.

The chain has TRBV11-3 and TRBJ2-5; D tentatively reads TRBD1 or TRBD2 (5 bases each). This CDR3 is 15 amino acids long. CDR1 and CDR2 from the germline V gene are SGHNT and YENEEA. V gave up 1 base and J gave up 1 base, with 10 bases separating them. This chain's CDR3 is CASSLGGGFQETQYF. CDR3 nucleotide sequence: TGTGCCAGCAGCTTAGGGGGCGGGTTCCAAGAGACCCAGTACTTC.

V is TRBV6-5 and J is TRBJ2-7; 13 bases line up with TRBD2. With 6 bases clipped from V and 9 bases from J, the junction kept 8 bases outside the gene matches. The V gene's germline CDR1 is MNHEY and CDR2 SVGAGI. The CDR3 covers 14 residues. CDR3 region: CASSGLAGVGGQYF. The CDR3 coding sequence is TGTGCCAGCAGCGGACTAGCGGGAGTTGGTGGGCAGTACTTC.

The rearrangement joins TRBV20-1 to TRBJ1-2; D not certain. The CDR3 spans 8 residues. The germline V gene encodes CDR1 DFQATT and CDR2 SNEGSKA (reference sequence). The CDR3 reads CSVSGYTF. The CDR3 DNA reads TGCAGCGTTAGTGGCTACACCTTC.

This sequence joins TRBV10-3 and TRBJ1-5; D might be TRBD1 (5 bases). Germline CDR1 ENHRY, CDR2 SYGVKD. This CDR3 comprises 14 residues. Trimming took off 6 bases at V and 1 base at J, with 10 bases between the two ends. CDR3 coding DNA: TGTGCCATCAGCCAGACAGTAAGCAATCAGCCCCAGCATTTT. Amino acid sequence: CAISQTVSNQPQHF.

The genes are TRBV6-1 and TRBJ2-2; TRBD2 matches at 10 bases. The CDR3 has 16 residues. The germline V gene encodes CDR1 MNHNS and CDR2 SASEGT. After removal of 4 bases from V and 1 base from J, the junction contained 3 bases not matched to a gene. CDR3 bases: TGTGCCAGCAGTGTGAGGACTAGCGGGAACACCGGGGAGCTGTTTTTT. Translation gives CASSVRTSGNTGELFF.

The sample holds one count of this clone. This sequence joins TRBV19 and TRBJ2-3; D unresolved. There are 13 residues in the CDR3. Trimming took 7 bases from V and 8 from J, leaving 16 bases between them. Germline CDR1 reads LNHDA; CDR2 reads SQIVND (reference sequence). The CDR3, as DNA: TGTGCCAGTAATGAGCCCCGACTGGGTACGCAGTATTTT. This encodes CASNEPRLGTQYF.

The rearrangement links TRBV19 to TRBJ1-1, with TRBD1 matching over 8 bases. The CDR3 runs 14 residues. With 3 bases clipped from V and 5 bases from J, the junction kept 5 bases outside the gene matches. CDR1 and CDR2 (germline): LNHDA, SQIVND (reference sequence). CDR3 protein: CASSITGGETEAFF. DNA for the CDR3: TGTGCCAGTAGTATTACAGGGGGAGAAACTGAAGCTTTCTTT.

The gene calls are TRBV2 and TRBJ1-5; D not resolved. Germline CDR1 SNHLY, CDR2 FYNNEI. This CDR3 has 15 residues. Trimming left V 8 bases short and J 0 bases short, with 14 bases between. Here the CDR3 reads CASWPGPYSNQPQHF. In nucleotides, the CDR3 is TGTGCCAGCTGGCCCGGGCCTTATAGCAATCAGCCCCAGCATTTT.

The chain joins TRBV7-2 to TRBJ2-7; the match to TRBD2 covers 15 bases. This CDR3 has 18 amino acids. Germline values: CDR1 SGHTA, CDR2 FQGNSA. J gave up 5 bases and V 5 bases, and 13 bases lay outside the gene matches. CDR3 sequence reads: CASSLEGLAGGRSDEQYF. The CDR3 nucleotides read TGTGCCAGCAGCCTAGAGGGACTAGCGGGAGGACGTTCAGACGAGCAGTACTTC. Full variable domain (remainder filled in from reference TRBV7-2 and TRBJ2-7): GAGVSQSPSNKVTEKGKDVELRCDPISGHTALYWYRQSLGQGLEFLIYFQGNSAPDKSGLPSDRFSAERTGGSVSTLTIQRTQQEDSAVYLCASSLEGLAGGRSDEQYFGPGTRLTVT.

J is TRBJ1-5 and V is TRBV19; the match to TRBD1 covers 10 bases. The V gene end was trimmed by 8 bases and the J gene end by 11 bases; junction bases not matched to a gene: 6. Germline V gives CDR1 LNHDA, CDR2 SQIVND (reference sequence). CDR3 size: 12 residues. The CDR3 sequence: CASWDRGETQHF. The CDR3 DNA is TGTGCCAGTTGGGACAGGGGTGAGACCCAGCATTTT.

Note on this clone: The junction shows a germline mismatch at one end, possibly a read error. Other nucleotide sequences in the sample specify the same CDR3. The rearrangement uses TRBV23-1 and TRBJ2-1, with 7 bases that match TRBD1. TRBV23-1 is known as an ORF, though its function is uncertain. The length of the CDR3 is 16 residues. CDR3 nucleotides: TGCGCCAGCAGTCCAGGTGATGGGACAGTTGGCAATGAGCAATTCTTC. Its translation: CASSPGDGTVGNEQFF.

The chain combines TRBV4-1 with TRBJ1-1, with unresolved D. Between the trimmed V and J ends, which lost 0 bases and 8 bases, there was a span of 16 bases. The length of the CDR3 is 15 residues. Germline CDR1 and CDR2: MGHRA and YSYEKL. CDR3 region: CASSQEVVWTREAFF. In nucleotides, the CDR3 is TGCGCCAGCAGCCAAGAAGTGGTCTGGACCCGCGAAGCTTTCTTT.

The chain couples TRBV5-4 to TRBJ1-2; 10 positions agree with TRBD1. The germline gives CDR1 SGHNT, CDR2 YYREEE (reference sequence). The CDR3 runs to 17 residues. Trimming cost V 3 bases and J 7 bases; bases outside gene matches: 15. The CDR3 DNA reads TGTGCCAGCAGCTCAACGCTGGGACAGGGGATGGTTGGTGGCTACACCTTC. Translating gives CASSSTLGQGMVGGYTF. The full variable domain, its missing parts supplied by reference TRBV5-4 and TRBJ1-2, is ETGVTQSPTHLIKTRGQQVTLRCSSQSGHNTVSWYQQALGQGPQFIFQYYREEENGRGNFPPRFSGLQFPNYSSELNVNALELDDSALYLCASSSTLGQGMVGGYTFGSGTRLTVV.

The rearrangement uses TRBV19 and TRBJ2-3, with TRBD2 matching over 8 bases. The V gene's germline CDR1 is LNHDA and CDR2 SQIVND (reference sequence). This CDR3 spans 16 amino acids. J lost 5 bases, V lost 5 bases, and 12 bases had no gene match. The CDR3, as DNA: TGTGCCAGTAGTTCTTATTCGACTAGCGCGATAGATACGCAGTATTTT. It codes for CASSSYSTSAIDTQYF.

The rearrangement joins TRBV11-2 to TRBJ1-6; no clear D. V was pared by 1 base and J by 9 bases, with 10 bases between. The CDR3 is 14 residues long. Germline lookup yields CDR1 SGHAT and CDR2 FQNNGV. In DNA form, the CDR3 reads TGTGCCAGCAGCTTAGTTAGGGAGGGTTCACCCCTCCACTTT. Translation gives CASSLVREGSPLHF.

The J gene is TRBJ2-2, the V gene TRBV5-1, with a possible D match to TRBD1 (6 bases). The germline gives CDR1 SGHRS, CDR2 YFSETQ. V dropped 4 bases and J dropped 0 bases, with 16 bases sitting between them. This CDR3 contains 17 residues. The CDR3 region is CASSLAWTVTNTGELFF. CDR3 bases: TGCGCCAGCAGCCTGGCTTGGACAGTTACGAACACCGGGGAGCTGTTTTTT. The full variable domain, completed using reference TRBV5-1 and TRBJ2-2, is KAGVTQTPRYLIKTRGQQVTLSCSPISGHRSVSWYQQTPGQGLQFLFEYFSETQRNKGNFPGRFSGRQFSNSRSEMNVSTLELGDSALYLCASSLAWTVTNTGELFFGEGSRLTVL.